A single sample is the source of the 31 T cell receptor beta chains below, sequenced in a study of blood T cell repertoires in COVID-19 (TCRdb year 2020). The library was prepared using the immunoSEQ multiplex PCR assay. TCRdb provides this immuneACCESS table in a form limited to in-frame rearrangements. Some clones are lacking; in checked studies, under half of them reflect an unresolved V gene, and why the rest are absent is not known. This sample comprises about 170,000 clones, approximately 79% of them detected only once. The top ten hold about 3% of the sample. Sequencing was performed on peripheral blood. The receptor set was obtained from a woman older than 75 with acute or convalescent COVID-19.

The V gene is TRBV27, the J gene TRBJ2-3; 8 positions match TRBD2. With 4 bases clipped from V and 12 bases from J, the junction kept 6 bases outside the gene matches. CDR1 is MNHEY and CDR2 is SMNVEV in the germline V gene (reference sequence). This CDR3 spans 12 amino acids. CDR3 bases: TGTGCCAGCAGTTCACCGACTAGCGCACAGTATTTT. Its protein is CASSSPTSAQYF.

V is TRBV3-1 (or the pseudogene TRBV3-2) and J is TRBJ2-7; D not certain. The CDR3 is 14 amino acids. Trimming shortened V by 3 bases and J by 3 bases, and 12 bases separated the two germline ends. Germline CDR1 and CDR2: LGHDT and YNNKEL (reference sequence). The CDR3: CASSQAGAGYEQYF. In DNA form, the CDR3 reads TGTGCCAGCAGCCAGGCCGGCGCAGGCTACGAGCAGTACTTC.

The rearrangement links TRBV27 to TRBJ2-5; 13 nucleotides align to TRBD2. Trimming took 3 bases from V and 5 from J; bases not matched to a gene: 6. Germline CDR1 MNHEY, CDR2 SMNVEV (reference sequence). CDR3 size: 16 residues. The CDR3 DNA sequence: TGTGCCAGCAGTTTCCGACTAGCGGGAGGCCTTGAGACCCAGTACTTC. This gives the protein CASSFRLAGGLETQYF.

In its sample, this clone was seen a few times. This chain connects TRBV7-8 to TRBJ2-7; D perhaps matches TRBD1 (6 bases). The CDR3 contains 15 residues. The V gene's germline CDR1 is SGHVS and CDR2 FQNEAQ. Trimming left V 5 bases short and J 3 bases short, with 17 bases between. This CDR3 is CASSKGRKTGYEQYF. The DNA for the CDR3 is TGTGCCAGCAGCAAAGGACGCAAGACAGGCTACGAGCAGTACTTC.

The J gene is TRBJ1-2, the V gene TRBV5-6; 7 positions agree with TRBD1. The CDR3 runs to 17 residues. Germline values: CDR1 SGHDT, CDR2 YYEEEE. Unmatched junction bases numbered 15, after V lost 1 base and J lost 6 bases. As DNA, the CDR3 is TGTGCCAGCAGCTTGACTGGGGCAGGGGGGCGGGCCAATGGCTACACCTTC. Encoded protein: CASSLTGAGGRANGYTF.

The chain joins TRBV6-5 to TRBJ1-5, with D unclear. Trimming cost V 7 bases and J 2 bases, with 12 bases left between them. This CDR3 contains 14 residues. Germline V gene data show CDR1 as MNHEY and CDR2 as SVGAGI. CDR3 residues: CASTPTGGNQPQHF. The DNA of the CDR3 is TGTGCCAGCACCCCCACGGGTGGCAATCAGCCCCAGCATTTT.

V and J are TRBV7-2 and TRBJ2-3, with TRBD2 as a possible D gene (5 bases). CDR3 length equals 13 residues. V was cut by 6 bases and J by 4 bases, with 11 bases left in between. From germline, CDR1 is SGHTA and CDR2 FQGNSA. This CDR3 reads CASRGRRPDTQYF. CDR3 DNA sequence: TGTGCCAGCAGAGGGAGACGGCCAGATACGCAGTATTTT.

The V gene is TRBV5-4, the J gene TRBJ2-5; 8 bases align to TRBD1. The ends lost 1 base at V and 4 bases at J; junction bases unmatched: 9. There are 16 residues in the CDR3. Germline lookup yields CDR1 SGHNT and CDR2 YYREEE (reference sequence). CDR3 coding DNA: TGTGCCAGCAGCTTGACCCCGACAGGGGTTGGAGAGACCCAGTACTTC. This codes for CASSLTPTGVGETQYF.

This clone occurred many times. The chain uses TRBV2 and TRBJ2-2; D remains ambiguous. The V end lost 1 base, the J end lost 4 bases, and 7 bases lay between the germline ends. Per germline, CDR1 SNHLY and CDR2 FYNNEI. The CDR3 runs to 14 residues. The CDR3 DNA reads TGTGCCAGCAGTGAAGTTTCGGTCACCGGGGAGCTGTTTTTT. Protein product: CASSEVSVTGELFF.

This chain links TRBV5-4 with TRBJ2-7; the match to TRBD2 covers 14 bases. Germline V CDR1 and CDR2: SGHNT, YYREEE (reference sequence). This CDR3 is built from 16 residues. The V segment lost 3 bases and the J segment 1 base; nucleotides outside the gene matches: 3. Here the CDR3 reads CASSYGLAGGSYEQYF. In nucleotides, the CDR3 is TGTGCCAGCAGCTACGGACTAGCGGGAGGTTCCTACGAGCAGTACTTC. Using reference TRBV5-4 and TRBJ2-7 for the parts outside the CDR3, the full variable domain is ETGVTQSPTHLIKTRGQQVTLRCSSQSGHNTVSWYQQALGQGPQFIFQYYREEENGRGNFPPRFSGLQFPNYSSELNVNALELDDSALYLCASSYGLAGGSYEQYFGPGTRLTVT.

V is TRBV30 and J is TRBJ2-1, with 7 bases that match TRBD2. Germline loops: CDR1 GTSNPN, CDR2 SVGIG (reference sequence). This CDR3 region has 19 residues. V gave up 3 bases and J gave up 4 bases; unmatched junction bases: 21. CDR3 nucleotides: TGTGCCTGGAGCCCAAGCCGCGTCTTGGCTAGCGGATATTACAATGAGCAGTTCTTC. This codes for CAWSPSRVLASGYYNEQFF.

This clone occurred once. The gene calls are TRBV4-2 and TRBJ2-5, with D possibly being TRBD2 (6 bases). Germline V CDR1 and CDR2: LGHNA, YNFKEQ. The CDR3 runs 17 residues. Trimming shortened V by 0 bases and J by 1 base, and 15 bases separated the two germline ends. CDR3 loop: CASSQDLVSGTQETQYF. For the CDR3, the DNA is TGTGCCAGCAGCCAAGATTTGGTTAGCGGAACCCAAGAGACCCAGTACTTC.

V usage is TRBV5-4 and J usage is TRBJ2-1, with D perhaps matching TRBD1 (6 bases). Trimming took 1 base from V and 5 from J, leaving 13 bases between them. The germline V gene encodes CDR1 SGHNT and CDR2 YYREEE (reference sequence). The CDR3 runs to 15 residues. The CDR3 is CASSLRPGANNEQFF. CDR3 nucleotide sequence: TGTGCCAGCAGCTTGAGGCCAGGGGCCAACAATGAGCAGTTCTTC.

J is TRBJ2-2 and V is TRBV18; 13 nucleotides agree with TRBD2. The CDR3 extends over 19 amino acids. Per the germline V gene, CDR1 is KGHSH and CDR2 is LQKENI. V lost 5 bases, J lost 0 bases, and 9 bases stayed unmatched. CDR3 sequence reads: CASSSGSGTSGTNTGELFF. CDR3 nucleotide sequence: TGTGCCAGCTCATCGGGTTCCGGGACTAGCGGGACGAACACCGGGGAGCTGTTTTTT.

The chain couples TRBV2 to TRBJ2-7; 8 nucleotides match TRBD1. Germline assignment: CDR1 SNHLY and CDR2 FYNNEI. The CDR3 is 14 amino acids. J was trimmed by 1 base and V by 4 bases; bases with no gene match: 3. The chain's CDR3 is CASSVQGASYEQYF. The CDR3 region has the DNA TGTGCCAGCAGTGTTCAGGGGGCATCCTACGAGCAGTACTTC.

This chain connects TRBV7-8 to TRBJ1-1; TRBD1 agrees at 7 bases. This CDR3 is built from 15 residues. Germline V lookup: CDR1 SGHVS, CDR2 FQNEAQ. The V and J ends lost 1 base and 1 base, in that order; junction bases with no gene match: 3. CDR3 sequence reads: CASSLDSGGNTEAFF. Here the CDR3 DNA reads TGTGCCAGCAGCTTAGACTCAGGGGGGAACACTGAAGCTTTCTTT.

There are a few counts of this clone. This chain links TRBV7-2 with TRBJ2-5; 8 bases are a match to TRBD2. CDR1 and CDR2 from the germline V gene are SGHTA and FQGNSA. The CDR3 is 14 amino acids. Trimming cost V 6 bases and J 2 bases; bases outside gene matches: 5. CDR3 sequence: CASSHSGTQETQYF. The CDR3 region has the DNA TGTGCCAGCAGTCATAGCGGGACTCAAGAGACCCAGTACTTC.

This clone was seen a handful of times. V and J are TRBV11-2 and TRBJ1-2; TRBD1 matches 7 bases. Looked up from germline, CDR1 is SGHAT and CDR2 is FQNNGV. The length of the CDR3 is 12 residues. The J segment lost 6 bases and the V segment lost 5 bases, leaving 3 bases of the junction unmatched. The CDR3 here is CASSPDRDGYTF. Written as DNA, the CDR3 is TGTGCCAGCAGCCCCGACAGGGATGGCTACACCTTC.

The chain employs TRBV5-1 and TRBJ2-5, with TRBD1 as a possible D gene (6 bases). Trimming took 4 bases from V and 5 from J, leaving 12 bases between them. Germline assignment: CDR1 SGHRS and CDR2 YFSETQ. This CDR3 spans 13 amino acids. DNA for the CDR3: TGCGCCAGCAGCGGGCAGGGGCTGGAGACCCAGTACTTC. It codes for CASSGQGLETQYF.

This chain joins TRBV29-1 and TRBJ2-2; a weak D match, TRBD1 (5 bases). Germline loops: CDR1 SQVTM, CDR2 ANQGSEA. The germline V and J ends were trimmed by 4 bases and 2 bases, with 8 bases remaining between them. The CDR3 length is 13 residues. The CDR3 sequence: CSVVRGNTGELFF. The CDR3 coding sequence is TGCAGCGTTGTTAGGGGAAACACCGGGGAGCTGTTTTTT.

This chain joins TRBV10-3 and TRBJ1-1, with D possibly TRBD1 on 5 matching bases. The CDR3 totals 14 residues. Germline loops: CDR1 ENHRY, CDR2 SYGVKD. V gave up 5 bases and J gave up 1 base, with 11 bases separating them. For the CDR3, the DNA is TGTGCCATCAGTTGGGGGGAGGAGAACACTGAAGCTTTCTTT. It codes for CAISWGEENTEAFF.

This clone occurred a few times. CDR3 sequence reads: CASSSTSGRRPDTQYF. The DNA of the CDR3 is TGTGCCAGCAGCTCGACTAGCGGGAGGCGCCCGGATACGCAGTATTTT. The rearrangement joins TRBV7-3 to TRBJ2-3; TRBD2 matches at 13 bases. The CDR3 spans 16 residues. Per germline, CDR1 SGHTA and CDR2 FQGTGA. V trimming: 4 bases; J trimming: 6 bases; junction bases outside the gene matches: 7.

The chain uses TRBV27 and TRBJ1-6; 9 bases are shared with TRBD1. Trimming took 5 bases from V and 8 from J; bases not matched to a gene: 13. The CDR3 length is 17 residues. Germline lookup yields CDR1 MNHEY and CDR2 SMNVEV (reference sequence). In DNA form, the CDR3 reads TGTGCCAGCAGTCGGAAAATACAGGGGGCGTTTGATTCACCCCTCCACTTT. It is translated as CASSRKIQGAFDSPLHF.

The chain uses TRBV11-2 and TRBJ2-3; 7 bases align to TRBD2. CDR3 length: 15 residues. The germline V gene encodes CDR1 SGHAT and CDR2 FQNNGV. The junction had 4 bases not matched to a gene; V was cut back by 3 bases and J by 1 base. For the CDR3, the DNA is TGTGCCAGCAGCTTTATGGCGGGGGGCACAGATACGCAGTATTTT. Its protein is CASSFMAGGTDTQYF. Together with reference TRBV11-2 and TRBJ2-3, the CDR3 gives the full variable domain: EAGVAQSPRYKIIEKRQSVAFWCNPISGHATLYWYQQILGQGPKLLIQFQNNGVVDDSQLPKDRFSAERLKGVDSTLKIQPAKLEDSAVYLCASSFMAGGTDTQYFGPGTRLTVL.

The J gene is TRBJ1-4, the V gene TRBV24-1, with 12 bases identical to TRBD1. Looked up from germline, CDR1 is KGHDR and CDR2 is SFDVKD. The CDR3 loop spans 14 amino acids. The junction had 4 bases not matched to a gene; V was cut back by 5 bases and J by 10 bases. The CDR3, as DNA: TGTGCCACCAGTGCCGGGACAGGGGGCGGAAAACTGTTTTTT. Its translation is CATSAGTGGGKLFF.

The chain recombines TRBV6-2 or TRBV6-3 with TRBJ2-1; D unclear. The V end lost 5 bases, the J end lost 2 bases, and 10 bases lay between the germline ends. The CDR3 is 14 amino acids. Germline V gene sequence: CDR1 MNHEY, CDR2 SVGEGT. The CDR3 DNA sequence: TGTGCCAGCAGTCGGCAGCGCCCCTACAATGAGCAGTTCTTC. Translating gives CASSRQRPYNEQFF.

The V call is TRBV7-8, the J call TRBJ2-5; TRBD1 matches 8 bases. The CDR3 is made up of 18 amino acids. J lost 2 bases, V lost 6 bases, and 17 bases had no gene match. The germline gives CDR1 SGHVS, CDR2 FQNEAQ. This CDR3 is CASSSSAFRGRRQETQYF. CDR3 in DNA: TGTGCCAGCAGTTCTTCCGCTTTCAGGGGGCGTCGTCAAGAGACCCAGTACTTC.

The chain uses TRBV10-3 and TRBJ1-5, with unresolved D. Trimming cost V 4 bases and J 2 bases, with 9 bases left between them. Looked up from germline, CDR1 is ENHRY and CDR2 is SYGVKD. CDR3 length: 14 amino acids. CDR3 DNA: TGTGCCATCAGTGGGTCACTTGGCAATCAGCCCCAGCATTTT. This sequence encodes CAISGSLGNQPQHF.

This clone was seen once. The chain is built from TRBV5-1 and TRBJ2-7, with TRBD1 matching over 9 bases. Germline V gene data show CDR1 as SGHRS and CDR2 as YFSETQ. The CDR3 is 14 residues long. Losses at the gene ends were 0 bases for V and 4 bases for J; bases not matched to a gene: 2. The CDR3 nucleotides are TGCGCCAGCAGCTTGGGGACAGGGGTTTACGAGCAGTACTTC. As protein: CASSLGTGVYEQYF.

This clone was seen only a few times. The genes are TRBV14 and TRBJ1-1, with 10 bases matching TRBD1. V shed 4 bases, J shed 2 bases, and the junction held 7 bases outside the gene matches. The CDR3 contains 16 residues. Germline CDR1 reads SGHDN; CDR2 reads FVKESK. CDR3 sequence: CASSLRGTGVNTEAFF. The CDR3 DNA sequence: TGTGCCAGCAGCCTACGTGGGACAGGGGTAAACACTGAAGCTTTCTTT.

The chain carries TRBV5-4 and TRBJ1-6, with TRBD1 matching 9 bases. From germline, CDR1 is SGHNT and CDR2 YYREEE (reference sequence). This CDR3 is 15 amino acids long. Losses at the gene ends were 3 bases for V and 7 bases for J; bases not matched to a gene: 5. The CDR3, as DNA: TGTGCCAGCAGCTCGGGACAGGGTGGCAATTCACCCCTCCACTTT. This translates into CASSSGQGGNSPLHF.